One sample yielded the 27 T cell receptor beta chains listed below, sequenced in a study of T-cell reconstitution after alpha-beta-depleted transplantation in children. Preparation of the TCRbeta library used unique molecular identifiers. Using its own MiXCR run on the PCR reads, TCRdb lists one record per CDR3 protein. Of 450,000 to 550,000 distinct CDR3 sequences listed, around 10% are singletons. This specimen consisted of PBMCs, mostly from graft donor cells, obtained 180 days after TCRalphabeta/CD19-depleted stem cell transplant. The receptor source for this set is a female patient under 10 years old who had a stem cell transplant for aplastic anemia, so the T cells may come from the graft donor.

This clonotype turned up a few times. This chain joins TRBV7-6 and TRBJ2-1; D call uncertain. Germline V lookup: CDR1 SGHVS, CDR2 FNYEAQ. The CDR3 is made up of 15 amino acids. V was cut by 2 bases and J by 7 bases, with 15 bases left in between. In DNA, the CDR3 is TGTGCCAGCAGCTTACAGATAGAGGCGAGTAATGAGCAGTTCTTC. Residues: CASSLQIEASNEQFF.

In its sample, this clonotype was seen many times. CDR3 protein: CASSPQGLKTDTQYF. The CDR3 region has the DNA TGTGCCAGCAGTCCACAGGGGTTAAAGACAGATACGCAGTATTTT. The rearrangement links TRBV7-2 to TRBJ2-3; 7 nucleotides agree with TRBD1. The V gene's germline CDR1 is SGHTA and CDR2 FQGNSA. CDR3 length: 15 residues. V was clipped by 6 bases and J by 3 bases; unmatched bases: 9.

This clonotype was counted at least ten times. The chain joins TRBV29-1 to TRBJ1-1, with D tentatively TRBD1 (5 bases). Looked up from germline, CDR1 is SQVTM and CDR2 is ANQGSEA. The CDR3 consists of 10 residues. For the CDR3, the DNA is TGCAGGACCAGGGAGCCTGAAGCTTTCTTT. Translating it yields CRTREPEAFF.

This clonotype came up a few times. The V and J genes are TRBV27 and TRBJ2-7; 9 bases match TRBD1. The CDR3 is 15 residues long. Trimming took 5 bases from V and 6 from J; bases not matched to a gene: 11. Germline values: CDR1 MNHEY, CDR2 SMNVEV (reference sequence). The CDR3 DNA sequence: TGTGCCAGCAGTATGATAATGGACAGGGGAATCGAGCAGTACTTC. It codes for CASSMIMDRGIEQYF.

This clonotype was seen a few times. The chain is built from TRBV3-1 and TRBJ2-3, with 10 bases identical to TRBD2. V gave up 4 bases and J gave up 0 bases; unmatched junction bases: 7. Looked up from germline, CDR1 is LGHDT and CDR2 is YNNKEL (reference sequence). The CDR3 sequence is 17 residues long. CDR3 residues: CASSPDLLAGSTDTQYF. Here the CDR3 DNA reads TGTGCCAGCAGCCCAGACCTACTAGCGGGGAGCACAGATACGCAGTATTTT.

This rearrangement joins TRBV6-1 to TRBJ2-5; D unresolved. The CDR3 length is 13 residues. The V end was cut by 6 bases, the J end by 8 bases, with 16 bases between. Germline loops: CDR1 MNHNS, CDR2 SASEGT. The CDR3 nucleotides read TGTGCCAGCAGCTCCCTGGCGGCTGAAACCCAGTACTTC. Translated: CASSSLAAETQYF.

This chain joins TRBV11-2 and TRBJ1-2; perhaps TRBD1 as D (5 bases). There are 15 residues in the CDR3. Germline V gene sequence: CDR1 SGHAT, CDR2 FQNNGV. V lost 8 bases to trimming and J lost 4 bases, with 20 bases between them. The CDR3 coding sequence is TGTGCCAGCGGCTGGGAGCAGGGAAGATTCTATGGCTACACCTTC. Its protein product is CASGWEQGRFYGYTF. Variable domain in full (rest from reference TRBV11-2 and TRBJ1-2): EAGVAQSPRYKIIEKRQSVAFWCNPISGHATLYWYQQILGQGPKLLIQFQNNGVVDDSQLPKDRFSAERLKGVDSTLKIQPAKLEDSAVYLCASGWEQGRFYGYTFGSGTRLTVV.

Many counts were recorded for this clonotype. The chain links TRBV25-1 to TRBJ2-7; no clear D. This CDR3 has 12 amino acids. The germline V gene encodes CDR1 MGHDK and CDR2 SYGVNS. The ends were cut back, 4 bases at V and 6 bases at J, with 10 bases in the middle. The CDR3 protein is CASSGSAAEQYF. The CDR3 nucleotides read TGTGCCAGCAGTGGTTCGGCAGCCGAGCAGTACTTC.

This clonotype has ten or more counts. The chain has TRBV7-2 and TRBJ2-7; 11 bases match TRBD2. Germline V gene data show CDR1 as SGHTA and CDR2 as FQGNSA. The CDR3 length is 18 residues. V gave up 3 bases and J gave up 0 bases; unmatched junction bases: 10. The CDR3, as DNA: TGTGCCAGCAGCTTCGCCGGGACTAGCGGACTATTCTCCTACGAGCAGTACGTC. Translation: CASSFAGTSGLFSYEQYV.

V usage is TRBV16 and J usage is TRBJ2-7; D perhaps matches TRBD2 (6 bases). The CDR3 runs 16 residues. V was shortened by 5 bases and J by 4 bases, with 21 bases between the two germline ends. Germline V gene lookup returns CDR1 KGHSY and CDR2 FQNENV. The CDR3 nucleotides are TGTGCCAGCAGCTTCCTAGGTGGGTCTAGCGCTTACGAGCAGTACGTC. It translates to CASSFLGGSSAYEQYV.

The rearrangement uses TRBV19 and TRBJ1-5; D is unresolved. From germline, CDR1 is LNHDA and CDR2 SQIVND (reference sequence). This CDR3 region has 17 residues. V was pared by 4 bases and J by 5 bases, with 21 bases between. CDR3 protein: CASSRLSEGSFYQPQHF. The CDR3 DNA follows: TGTGCCAGTAGTAGATTGAGCGAAGGCAGCTTTTATCAGCCCCAGCATTTT.

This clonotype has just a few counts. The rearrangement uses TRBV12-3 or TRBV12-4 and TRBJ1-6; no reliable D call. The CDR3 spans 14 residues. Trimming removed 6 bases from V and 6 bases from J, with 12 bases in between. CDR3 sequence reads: CASSQRASNSPLHF. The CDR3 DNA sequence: TGTGCCAGCAGCCAGCGGGCCTCTAATTCACCCCTCCACTTT.

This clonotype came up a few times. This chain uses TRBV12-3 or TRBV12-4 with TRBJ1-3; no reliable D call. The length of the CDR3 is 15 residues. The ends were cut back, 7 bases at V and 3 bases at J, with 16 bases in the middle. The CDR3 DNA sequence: TGTGCCAGCAACACTCCAGTGTGGTTTGGAAACACCATATATTTT. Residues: CASNTPVWFGNTIYF.

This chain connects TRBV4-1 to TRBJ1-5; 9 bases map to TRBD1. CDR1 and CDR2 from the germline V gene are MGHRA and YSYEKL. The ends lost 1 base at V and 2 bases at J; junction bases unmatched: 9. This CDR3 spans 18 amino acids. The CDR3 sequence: CASSQGDRGLVGNQPQHF. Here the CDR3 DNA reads TGCGCCAGCAGCCAAGGCGACAGGGGGTTAGTGGGCAATCAGCCCCAGCATTTT.

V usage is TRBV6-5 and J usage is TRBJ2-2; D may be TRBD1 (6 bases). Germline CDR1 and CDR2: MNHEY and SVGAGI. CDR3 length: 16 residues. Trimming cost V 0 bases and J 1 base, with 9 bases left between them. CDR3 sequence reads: CASSYSYRENTGELFF. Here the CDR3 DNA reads TGTGCCAGCAGTTACTCGTACAGGGAGAACACCGGGGAGCTGTTTTTT.

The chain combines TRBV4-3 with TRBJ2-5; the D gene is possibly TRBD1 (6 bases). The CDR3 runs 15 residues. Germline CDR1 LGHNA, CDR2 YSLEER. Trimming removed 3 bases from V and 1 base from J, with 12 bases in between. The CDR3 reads CASSQGTGTQETQYF. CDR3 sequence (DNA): TGCGCCAGCAGCCAGGGTACAGGGACCCAAGAGACCCAGTACTTC.

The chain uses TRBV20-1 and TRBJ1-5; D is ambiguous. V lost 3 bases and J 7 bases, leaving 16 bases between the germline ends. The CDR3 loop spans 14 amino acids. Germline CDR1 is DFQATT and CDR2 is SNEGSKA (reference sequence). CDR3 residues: CSASTHLEGQPQHF. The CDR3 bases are TGCAGTGCTAGTACTCACCTGGAGGGACAGCCCCAGCATTTT.

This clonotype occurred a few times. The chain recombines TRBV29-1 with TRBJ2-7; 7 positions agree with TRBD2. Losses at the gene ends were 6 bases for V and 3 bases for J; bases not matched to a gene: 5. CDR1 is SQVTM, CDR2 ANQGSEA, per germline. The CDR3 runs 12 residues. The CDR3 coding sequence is TGCAGCGTAGGGACTACTATCTACGAGCAGTACGTC. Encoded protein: CSVGTTIYEQYV.

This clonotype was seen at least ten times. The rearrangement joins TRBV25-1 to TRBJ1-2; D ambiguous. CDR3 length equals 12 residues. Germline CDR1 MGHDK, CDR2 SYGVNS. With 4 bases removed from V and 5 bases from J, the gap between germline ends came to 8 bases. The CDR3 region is CASSALGYGYTF. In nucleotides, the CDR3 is TGTGCCAGCAGTGCTTTAGGGTATGGCTACACCTTC.

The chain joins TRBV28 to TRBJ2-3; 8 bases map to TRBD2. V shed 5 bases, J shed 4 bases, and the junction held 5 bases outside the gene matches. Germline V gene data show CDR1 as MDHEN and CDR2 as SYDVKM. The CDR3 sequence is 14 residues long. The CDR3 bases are TGTGCCAGCAGTCCCTTTAGCGGGGCAGATACGCAGTATTTT. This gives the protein CASSPFSGADTQYF.

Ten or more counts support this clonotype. The CDR3 is CASSPFVSVNTDTQYF. The CDR3, as DNA: TGTGCCAGCAGCCCTTTTGTCTCGGTAAACACAGATACGCAGTATTTT. The rearrangement uses TRBV28 and TRBJ2-3; D not resolved. Trimming removed 6 bases at V and 2 bases at J, with 18 bases between. Germline CDR1 MDHEN, CDR2 SYDVKM. This CDR3 has 16 amino acids.

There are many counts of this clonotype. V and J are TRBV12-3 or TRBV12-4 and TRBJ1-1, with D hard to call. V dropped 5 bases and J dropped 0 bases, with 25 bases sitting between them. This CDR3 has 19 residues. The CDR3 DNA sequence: TGTGCCAGCAGTCCCTCCATTTGGGCGGTGGAAGCAATGAACACTGAAGCTTTCTTT. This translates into CASSPSIWAVEAMNTEAFF.

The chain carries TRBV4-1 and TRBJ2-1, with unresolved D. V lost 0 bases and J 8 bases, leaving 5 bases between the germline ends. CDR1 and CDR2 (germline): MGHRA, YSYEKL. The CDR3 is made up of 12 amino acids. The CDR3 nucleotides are TGCGCCAGCAGCCAAGAAGGCGATGAGCAGTTCTTC. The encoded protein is CASSQEGDEQFF.

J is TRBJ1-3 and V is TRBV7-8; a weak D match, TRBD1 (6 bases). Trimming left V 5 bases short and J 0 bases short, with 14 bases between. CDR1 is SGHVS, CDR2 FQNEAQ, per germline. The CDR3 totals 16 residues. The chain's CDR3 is CASSPTRGGSGNTIYF. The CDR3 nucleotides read TGTGCCAGCAGCCCCACGAGGGGGGGCTCTGGAAACACCATATATTTT.

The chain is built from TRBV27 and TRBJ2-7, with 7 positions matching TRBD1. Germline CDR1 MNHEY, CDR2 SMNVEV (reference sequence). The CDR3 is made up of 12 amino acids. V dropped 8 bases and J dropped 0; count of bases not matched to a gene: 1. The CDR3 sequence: CASGDSSYEQYF. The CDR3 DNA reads TGTGCCAGCGGGGACAGCTCCTACGAGCAGTACTTC.

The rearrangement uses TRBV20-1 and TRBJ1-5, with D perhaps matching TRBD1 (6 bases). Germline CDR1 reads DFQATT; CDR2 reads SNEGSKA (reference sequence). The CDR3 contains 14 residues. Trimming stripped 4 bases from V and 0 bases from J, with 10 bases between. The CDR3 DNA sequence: TGCAGTGCTACAGGGGACGGTAGCAATCAGCCCCAGCATTTT. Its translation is CSATGDGSNQPQHF.

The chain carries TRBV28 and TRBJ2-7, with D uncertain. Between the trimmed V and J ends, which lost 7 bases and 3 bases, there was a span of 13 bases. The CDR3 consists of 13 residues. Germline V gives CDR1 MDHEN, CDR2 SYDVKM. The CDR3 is CASTLIPGYEQYF. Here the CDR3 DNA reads TGTGCCAGCACCCTCATCCCGGGCTACGAGCAGTACTTC.